This TCR beta chain was sequenced in a study of cytomegalovirus exposure and HLA in healthy donors. As for the study in general: Across a few hundred genotyped donors, about 81% landed in the Caucasian-associated ancestry cluster. Study findings and constraints: In a later analysis, TCR beta V- and J-gene trimming showed a link to a missense DCLRE1C variant.

Germline CDR1 SGDLS, CDR2 YYNGEE. The CDR3 extends over 14 amino acids. Trimming at V came to 3 bases and at J to 7 bases, leaving 5 bases not matched to a gene. The study sampled nominally healthy donors, though unrecorded immune exposures were likely. Concerning this clone itself: Its antigen remains unknown.

With 60 Vbeta and 13 Jbeta primers, the PCR was carried out. As processed by the authors: The count from a later analysis was tens of millions of unique TCR beta chains, 9 million to 12 million of them shared. Using immunoSEQ multiplex PCR, the repertoire was profiled, and TCRdb retains in-frame clones only, with some absent. V and J calls and clone size come straight from that table; D and trimming were deduced from the DNA. The table has 110,000 to 150,000 clones, 70% to 80% seen once; the top ten hold about 3.4%. The sequence came from a female donor in good health and CMV-seronegative. J is TRBJ2-1 and V is TRBV9; 9 positions agree with TRBD2. The sequencing input was PBMCs. The CDR3 here is CASSGPGLANEQFF. The CDR3, as DNA: TGTGCCAGCAGCGGGCCGGGACTAGCTAATGAGCAGTTCTTC.